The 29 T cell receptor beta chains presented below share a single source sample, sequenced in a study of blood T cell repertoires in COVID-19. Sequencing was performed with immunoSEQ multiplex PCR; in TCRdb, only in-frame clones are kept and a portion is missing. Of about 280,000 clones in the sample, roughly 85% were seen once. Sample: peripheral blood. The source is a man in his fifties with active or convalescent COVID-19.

The CDR3 sequence: CASSYSRATGDVNQPQHF. The CDR3, as DNA: TGTGCCAGCAGTTACTCTAGGGCGACAGGGGACGTAAATCAGCCCCAGCATTTT. V and J are TRBV6-2 or TRBV6-3 and TRBJ1-5; 8 bases are shared with TRBD1. CDR1 and CDR2 (germline): MNHEY, SVGEGT. Trimming removed 0 bases from V and 4 bases from J; junction bases left unmatched: 11. The CDR3 length is 18 residues.

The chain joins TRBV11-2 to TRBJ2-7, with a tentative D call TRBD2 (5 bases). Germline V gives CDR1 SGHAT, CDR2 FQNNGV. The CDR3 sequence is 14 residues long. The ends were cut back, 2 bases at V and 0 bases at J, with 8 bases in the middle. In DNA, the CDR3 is TGTGCCAGCAGCTTATCGGCGGGCTCCTACGAGCAGTACTTC. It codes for CASSLSAGSYEQYF.

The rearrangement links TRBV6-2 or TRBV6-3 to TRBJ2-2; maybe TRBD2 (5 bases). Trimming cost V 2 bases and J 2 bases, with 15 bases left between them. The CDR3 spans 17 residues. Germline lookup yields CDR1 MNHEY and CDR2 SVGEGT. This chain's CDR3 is CASSYIAPGINTGELFF. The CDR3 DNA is TGTGCCAGCAGTTACATTGCCCCGGGGATCAACACCGGGGAGCTGTTTTTT.

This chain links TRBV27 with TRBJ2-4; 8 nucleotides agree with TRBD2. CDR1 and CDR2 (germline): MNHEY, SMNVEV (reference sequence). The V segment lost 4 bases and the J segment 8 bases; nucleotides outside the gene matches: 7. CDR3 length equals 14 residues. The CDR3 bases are TGTGCCAGCAGTTCCCGGGGGGGGCGCGACATTCAGTACTTC. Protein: CASSSRGGRDIQYF.

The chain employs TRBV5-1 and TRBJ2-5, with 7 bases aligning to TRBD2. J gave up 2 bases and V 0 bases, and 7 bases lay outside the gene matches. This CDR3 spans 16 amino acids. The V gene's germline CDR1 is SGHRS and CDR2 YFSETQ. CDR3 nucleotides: TGCGCCAGCAGCTTGGGTTCCTCGGGGGGTCAAGAGACCCAGTACTTC. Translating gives CASSLGSSGGQETQYF.

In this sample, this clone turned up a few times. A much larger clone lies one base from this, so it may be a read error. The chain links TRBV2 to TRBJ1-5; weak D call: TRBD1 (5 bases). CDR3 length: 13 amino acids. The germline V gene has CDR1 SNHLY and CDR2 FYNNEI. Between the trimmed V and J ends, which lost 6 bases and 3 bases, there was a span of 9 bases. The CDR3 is CASRRQNNQPQHF. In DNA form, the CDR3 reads TGTGCCAGCAGGCGACAGAACAATCAGCCCCAGCATTTT. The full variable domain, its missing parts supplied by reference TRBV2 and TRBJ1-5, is EPEVTQTPSHQVTQMGQEVILRCVPISNHLYFYWYRQILGQKVEFLVSFYNNEISEKSEIFDDQFSVERPDGSNFTLKIRSTKLEDSAMYFCASRRQNNQPQHFGDGTRLSIL.

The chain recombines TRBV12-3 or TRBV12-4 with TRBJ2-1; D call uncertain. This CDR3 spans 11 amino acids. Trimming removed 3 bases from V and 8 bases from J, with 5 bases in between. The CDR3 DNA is TGTGCCAGCAGTTTCCGGGATGAGCAGTTCTTC. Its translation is CASSFRDEQFF.

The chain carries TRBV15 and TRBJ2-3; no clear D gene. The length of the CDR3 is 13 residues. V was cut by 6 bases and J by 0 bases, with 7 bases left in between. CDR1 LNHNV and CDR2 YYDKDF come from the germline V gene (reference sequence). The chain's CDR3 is CATSVGSTDTQYF. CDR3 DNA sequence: TGTGCCACCAGTGTCGGGAGCACAGATACGCAGTATTTT.

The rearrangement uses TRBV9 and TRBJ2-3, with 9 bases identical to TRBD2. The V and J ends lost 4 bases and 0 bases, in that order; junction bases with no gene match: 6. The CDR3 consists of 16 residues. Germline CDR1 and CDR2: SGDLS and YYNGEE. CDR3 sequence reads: CASSPLAGTSTDTQYF. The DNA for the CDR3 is TGTGCCAGCAGCCCGCTAGCGGGAACTAGCACAGATACGCAGTATTTT. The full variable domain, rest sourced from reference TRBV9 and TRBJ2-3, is DSGVTQTPKHLITATGQRVTLRCSPRSGDLSVYWYQQSLDQGLQFLIQYYNGEERAKGNILERFSAQQFPDLHSELNLSSLELGDSALYFCASSPLAGTSTDTQYFGPGTRLTVL.

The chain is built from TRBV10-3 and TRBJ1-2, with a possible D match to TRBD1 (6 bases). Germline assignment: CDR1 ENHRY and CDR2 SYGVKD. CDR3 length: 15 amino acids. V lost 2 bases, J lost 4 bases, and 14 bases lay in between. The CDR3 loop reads CAISEINRVPYGYTF. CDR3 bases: TGTGCCATCAGTGAGATCAACAGGGTCCCCTATGGCTACACCTTC.

CDR3 sequence: CASSRAGGYEQYF. The CDR3 bases are TGTGCCAGCAGCCGGGCAGGTGGCTACGAGCAGTACTTC. The rearrangement uses TRBV3-1 (or the pseudogene TRBV3-2) and TRBJ2-7; D not resolved. With 4 bases removed from V and 3 bases from J, the gap between germline ends came to 10 bases. The CDR3 length is 13 residues. The V gene's germline CDR1 is LGHDT and CDR2 YNNKEL (reference sequence).

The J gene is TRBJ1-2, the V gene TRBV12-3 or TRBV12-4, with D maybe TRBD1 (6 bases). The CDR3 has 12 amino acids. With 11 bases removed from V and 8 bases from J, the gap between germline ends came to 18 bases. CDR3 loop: CARCRGAGGYTF. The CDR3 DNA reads TGTGCCCGTTGTCGGGGGGCAGGAGGCTACACCTTC.

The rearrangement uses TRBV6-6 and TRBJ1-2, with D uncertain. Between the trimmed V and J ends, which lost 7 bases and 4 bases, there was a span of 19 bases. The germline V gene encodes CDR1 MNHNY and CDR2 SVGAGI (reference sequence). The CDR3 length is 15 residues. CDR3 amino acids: CASTETITASYGYTF. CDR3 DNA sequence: TGTGCCAGCACCGAAACAATAACAGCATCCTATGGCTACACCTTC.

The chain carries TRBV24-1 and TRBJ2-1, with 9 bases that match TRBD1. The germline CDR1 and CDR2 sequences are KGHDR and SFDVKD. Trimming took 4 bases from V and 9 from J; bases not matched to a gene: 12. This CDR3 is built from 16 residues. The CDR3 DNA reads TGTGCCACCAGTGACGCAACAGGGGGCCGTGGTAGTGAGCAGTTCTTC. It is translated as CATSDATGGRGSEQFF.

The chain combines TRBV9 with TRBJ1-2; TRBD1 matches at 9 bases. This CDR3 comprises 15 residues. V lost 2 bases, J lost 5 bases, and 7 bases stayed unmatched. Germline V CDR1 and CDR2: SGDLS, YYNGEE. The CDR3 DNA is TGTGCCAGCAGCGTGGGGGACAGGGCTTGGTATGGCTACACCTTC. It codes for CASSVGDRAWYGYTF.

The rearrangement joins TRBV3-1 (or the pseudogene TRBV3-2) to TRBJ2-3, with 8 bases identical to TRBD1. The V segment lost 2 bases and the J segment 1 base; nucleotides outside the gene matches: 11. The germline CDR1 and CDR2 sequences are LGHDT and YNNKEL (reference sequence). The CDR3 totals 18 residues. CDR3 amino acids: CASSQTPGGGFGTDTQYF. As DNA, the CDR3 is TGTGCCAGCAGCCAAACTCCAGGGGGCGGCTTTGGCACAGATACGCAGTATTTT.

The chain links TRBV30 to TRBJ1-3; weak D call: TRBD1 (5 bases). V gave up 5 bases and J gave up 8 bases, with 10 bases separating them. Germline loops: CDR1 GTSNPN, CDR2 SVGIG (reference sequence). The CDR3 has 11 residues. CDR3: CAWGLRDTIYF. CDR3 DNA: TGTGCCTGGGGGCTCAGGGACACCATATATTTT.

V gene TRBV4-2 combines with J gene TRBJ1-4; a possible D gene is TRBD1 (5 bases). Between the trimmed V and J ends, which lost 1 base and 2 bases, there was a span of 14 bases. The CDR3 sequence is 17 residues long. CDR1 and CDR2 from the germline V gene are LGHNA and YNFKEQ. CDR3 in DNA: TGTGCCAGCAGCCAAGTAGGAGGGGCGCGGACTAATGAAAAACTGTTTTTT. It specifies CASSQVGGARTNEKLFF.

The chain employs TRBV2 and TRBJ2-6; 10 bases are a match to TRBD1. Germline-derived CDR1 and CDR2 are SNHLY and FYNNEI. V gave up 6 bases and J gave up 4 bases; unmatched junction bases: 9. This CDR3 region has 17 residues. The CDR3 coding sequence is TGTGCCAGCAGGAAGGGACAGGGGATTTCCGGGGCCAACGTCCTGACTTTC. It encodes CASRKGQGISGANVLTF.

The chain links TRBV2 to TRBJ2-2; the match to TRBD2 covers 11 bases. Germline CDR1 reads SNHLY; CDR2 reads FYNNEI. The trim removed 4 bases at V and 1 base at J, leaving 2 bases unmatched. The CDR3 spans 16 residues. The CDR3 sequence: CASSGLAGLNTGELFF. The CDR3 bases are TGTGCCAGCAGTGGACTAGCGGGACTGAACACCGGGGAGCTGTTTTTT.

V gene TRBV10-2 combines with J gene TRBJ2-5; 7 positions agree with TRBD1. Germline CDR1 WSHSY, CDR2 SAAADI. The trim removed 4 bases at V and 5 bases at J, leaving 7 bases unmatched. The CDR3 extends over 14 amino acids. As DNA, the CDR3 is TGCGCCAGCAGTGGGTCGAGGGGGCTGGAGACCCAGTACTTC. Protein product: CASSGSRGLETQYF.

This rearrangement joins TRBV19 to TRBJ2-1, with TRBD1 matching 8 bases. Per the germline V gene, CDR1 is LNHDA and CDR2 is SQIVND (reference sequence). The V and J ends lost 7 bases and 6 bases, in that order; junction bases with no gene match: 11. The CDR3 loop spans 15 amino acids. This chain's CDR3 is CASKWGDRSSNEQFF. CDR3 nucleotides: TGTGCCAGTAAATGGGGGGACAGGAGTTCCAATGAGCAGTTCTTC.

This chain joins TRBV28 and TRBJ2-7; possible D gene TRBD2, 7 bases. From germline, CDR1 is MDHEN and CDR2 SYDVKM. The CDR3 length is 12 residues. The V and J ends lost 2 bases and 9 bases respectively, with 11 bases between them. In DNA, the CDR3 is TGTGCCAGCAGTTTACTAGGGGGGGTGCAGTACTTC. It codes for CASSLLGGVQYF.

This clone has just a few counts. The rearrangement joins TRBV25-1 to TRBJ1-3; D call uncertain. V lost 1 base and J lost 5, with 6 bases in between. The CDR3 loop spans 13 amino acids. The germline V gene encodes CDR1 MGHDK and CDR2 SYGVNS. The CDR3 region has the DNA TGTGCCAGCAGTGAATTGGGCCGAAACACCATATATTTT. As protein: CASSELGRNTIYF.

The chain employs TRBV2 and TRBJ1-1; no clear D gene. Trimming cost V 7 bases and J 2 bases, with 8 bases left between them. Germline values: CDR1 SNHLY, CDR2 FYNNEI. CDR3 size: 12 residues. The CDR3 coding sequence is TGTGCCAGCAAACGGGGTAACACTGAAGCTTTCTTT. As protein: CASKRGNTEAFF.

CDR3 protein: CSANQREKLFF. The CDR3 bases are TGCAGTGCTAACCAACGGGAAAAACTGTTTTTT. This chain joins TRBV20-1 and TRBJ1-4; no reliable D call. Germline-derived CDR1 and CDR2 are DFQATT and SNEGSKA (reference sequence). The CDR3 consists of 11 residues. Trimming shortened V by 4 bases and J by 8 bases, and 8 bases separated the two germline ends.

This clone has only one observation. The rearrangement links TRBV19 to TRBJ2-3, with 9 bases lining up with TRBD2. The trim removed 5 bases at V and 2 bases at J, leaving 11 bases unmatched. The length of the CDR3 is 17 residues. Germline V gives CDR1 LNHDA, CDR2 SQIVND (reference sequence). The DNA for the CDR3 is TGTGCCAGTAGTGTGGCCGGGACTAGCAGAATCACAGATACGCAGTATTTT. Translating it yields CASSVAGTSRITDTQYF.

The chain's CDR3 is CASSEVRDRRQETQYF. As DNA, the CDR3 is TGTGCCAGCAGCGAAGTCCGGGACAGGAGACAAGAGACCCAGTACTTC. This chain uses TRBV11-2 with TRBJ2-5; TRBD1 matches 8 bases. The CDR3 consists of 16 residues. Germline CDR1 and CDR2: SGHAT and FQNNGV. V dropped 5 bases and J dropped 2; count of bases not matched to a gene: 10.

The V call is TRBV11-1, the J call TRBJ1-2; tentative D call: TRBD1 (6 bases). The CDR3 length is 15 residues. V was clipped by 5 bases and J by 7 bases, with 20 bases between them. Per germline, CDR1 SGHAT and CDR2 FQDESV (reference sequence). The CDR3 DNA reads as TGTGCCAGCAGCCCGACAGTCAGGGGAGTTGGTGGCTACACCTTC. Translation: CASSPTVRGVGGYTF.